The 22 T cell receptor beta chains given below trace back to one sample, sequenced in a study of T cell changes during pregnancy in multiple sclerosis. The data were produced by immunoSEQ multiplex PCR, yet TCRdb's version contains in-frame clones alone and is incomplete. The table shows about 13,000 clones, with roughly nine tenths occurring only once. The sequenced sample was CD8+ T cells from peripheral blood mononuclear cells, obtained after pregnancy. The receptors come from a female donor in good health, enrolled as a control in a pregnancy study.

The chain has TRBV10-2 and TRBJ2-5, with TRBD2 matching 11 bases. Losses at the gene ends were 0 bases for V and 5 bases for J; bases not matched to a gene: 8. CDR1 and CDR2 from the germline V gene are WSHSY and SAAADI. The CDR3 has 17 residues. Here the CDR3 reads CASSESASGGPSETQYF. DNA for the CDR3: TGCGCCAGCAGTGAGTCGGCTAGCGGGGGGCCCTCGGAGACCCAGTACTTC.

V usage is TRBV7-9 and J usage is TRBJ1-1, with TRBD1 matching 11 bases. CDR3 size: 17 residues. J lost 0 bases, V lost 5 bases, and 8 bases had no gene match. CDR1 and CDR2 from the germline V gene are SEHNR and FQNEAQ (reference sequence). CDR3 loop: CASSPIGQGALNTEAFF. In nucleotides, the CDR3 is TGTGCCAGCAGCCCGATAGGACAGGGGGCCCTGAACACTGAAGCTTTCTTT.

The V gene is TRBV5-6, the J gene TRBJ2-5; a possible D gene is TRBD2 (5 bases). The CDR3 extends over 13 amino acids. CDR1 and CDR2 (germline): SGHDT, YYEEEE. V lost 4 bases, J lost 5 bases, and 12 bases lay in between. CDR3 protein: CASSTGGGETQYF. In DNA form, the CDR3 reads TGTGCCAGCAGCACCGGAGGAGGCGAGACCCAGTACTTC.

The chain employs TRBV5-5 and TRBJ2-7; 8 nucleotides agree with TRBD1. The CDR3 runs to 14 residues. J lost 2 bases, V lost 4 bases, and 5 bases had no gene match. CDR1 and CDR2 from the germline V gene are SGHKS and YYEKEE (reference sequence). The DNA of the CDR3 is TGTGCCAGCAGCCAATGGACAGGGCCCTACGAGCAGTACTTC. Amino acid sequence: CASSQWTGPYEQYF.

CDR3 sequence reads: CASSIDRASYSNQPQHF. CDR3 nucleotides: TGTGCCAGTAGTATAGATCGTGCCAGTTATAGCAATCAGCCCCAGCATTTT. The chain has TRBV19 and TRBJ1-5; D remains ambiguous. Germline V gives CDR1 LNHDA, CDR2 SQIVND (reference sequence). The V gene lost 0 bases and the J gene lost 0 bases, with 12 bases spanning the gap. This CDR3 is built from 17 residues.

A note on this clone: One end of the junction varies from germline; a read error may be responsible. The chain recombines TRBV9 with TRBJ1-2; D call uncertain. The germline V gene encodes CDR1 SGDLS and CDR2 YYNGEE. This CDR3 is built from 8 residues. The DNA for the CDR3 is TGTGCCGGCACGGGCGGGATCTTC. It translates to CAGTGGIF.

The CDR3 DNA follows: TGTGCCAGCAGTTACGGGACAGGGGTCCACGAGCAGTACTTC. It encodes CASSYGTGVHEQYF. The rearrangement joins TRBV6-5 to TRBJ2-7, with TRBD1 identical over 10 bases. V lost 2 bases, J lost 5 bases, and 3 bases stayed unmatched. This CDR3 region has 14 residues. Germline values: CDR1 MNHEY, CDR2 SVGAGI.

The CDR3 reads CASSPGTGNQPQHF. CDR3 DNA: TGCGCCAGCAGCCCCGGGACAGGGAATCAGCCCCAGCATTTT. The chain recombines TRBV5-1 with TRBJ1-5, with 9 bases matching TRBD1. This CDR3 spans 14 amino acids. V was pared by 4 bases and J by 4 bases, with 3 bases of the junction left unmatched. The V gene's germline CDR1 is SGHRS and CDR2 YFSETQ.

The chain is built from TRBV27 and TRBJ2-3, with D uncertain. Germline V gene data show CDR1 as MNHEY and CDR2 as SMNVEV (reference sequence). This CDR3 spans 13 amino acids. The V gene lost 2 bases and the J gene lost 4 bases, with 7 bases spanning the gap. The CDR3 loop is CASSLTTSDTQYF. The CDR3, as DNA: TGTGCCAGCAGTTTAACGACATCAGATACGCAGTATTTT.

This clone appeared a single time. V is TRBV5-4 and J is TRBJ2-2, with D uncertain. The CDR3 runs to 12 residues. CDR1 is SGHNT and CDR2 is YYREEE in the germline V gene (reference sequence). The V and J ends lost 4 bases and 5 bases respectively, with 6 bases between them. The CDR3 spells CASSPPTGELFF. The CDR3 DNA sequence: TGTGCCAGCAGCCCCCCTACCGGGGAGCTGTTTTTT.

The chain has TRBV1 and TRBJ2-5; the table's D call TRBD2 went unverified against the DNA. TRBV1 is a pseudogene locus. The CDR3 spans 16 residues. Here the CDR3 reads CTSSQLSGGDQETQYF. Written as DNA, the CDR3 is TGCACCAGCAGCCAACTTAGCGGGGGGGACCAAGAGACCCAGTACTTC.

The chain is built from TRBV4-3 and TRBJ2-1; TRBD2 aligns across 9 bases. Trimming cost V 1 base and J 3 bases; bases outside gene matches: 4. This CDR3 has 16 amino acids. CDR1 and CDR2 from the germline V gene are LGHNA and YSLEER. The CDR3 region has the DNA TGCGCCAGCAGCCAAGGATTAGCGGGAGACTACAATGAGCAGTTCTTC. Amino acid sequence: CASSQGLAGDYNEQFF.

The V and J genes are TRBV4-1 and TRBJ2-7; 11 bases fit TRBD1. Germline trimming cut 4 bases from V and 3 bases from J; bases unmatched to any gene: 5. Germline V gives CDR1 MGHRA, CDR2 YSYEKL. This CDR3 is built from 15 residues. CDR3 sequence: CASSLKGQGVYEQYF. CDR3 nucleotides: TGCGCCAGCAGCCTTAAGGGACAGGGGGTCTACGAGCAGTACTTC.

The chain links TRBV2 to TRBJ2-7, with D maybe TRBD2 (5 bases). The CDR3 is 16 residues long. Germline CDR1 and CDR2: SNHLY and FYNNEI. The V gene lost 7 bases and the J gene lost 3 bases, with 22 bases spanning the gap. CDR3 sequence reads: CASKIEASGGFYEQYF. The DNA for the CDR3 is TGTGCCAGCAAAATTGAGGCCAGCGGAGGATTCTACGAGCAGTACTTC.

The chain is built from TRBV5-1 and TRBJ2-7; 9 bases fit TRBD1. V trimming: 4 bases; J trimming: 2 bases; junction bases outside the gene matches: 4. The germline gives CDR1 SGHRS, CDR2 YFSETQ. This CDR3 region has 14 residues. The CDR3 spells CASSTGQGTYEQYF. The CDR3 region has the DNA TGCGCCAGCAGCACGGGACAGGGCACCTACGAGCAGTACTTC.

This clone is a singleton in its sample. The chain carries TRBV19 and TRBJ2-7; no reliable D call. The CDR3 is made up of 14 amino acids. Trimming took off 1 base at V and 2 bases at J, with 9 bases between the two ends. Per germline, CDR1 LNHDA and CDR2 SQIVND (reference sequence). The CDR3 DNA follows: TGTGCCAGTAGTATAGGGGCCGGAACCTACGAGCAGTACTTC. This sequence encodes CASSIGAGTYEQYF. Filled out from reference TRBV19 and TRBJ2-7, the complete variable domain reads DGGITQSPKYLFRKEGQNVTLSCEQNLNHDAMYWYRQDPGQGLRLIYYSQIVNDFQKGDIAEGYSVSREKKESFPLTVTSAQKNPTAFYLCASSIGAGTYEQYFGPGTRLTVT.

V is TRBV30 and J is TRBJ2-7; 8 positions agree with TRBD1. The germline gives CDR1 GTSNPN, CDR2 SVGIG (reference sequence). The CDR3 contains 14 residues. The trim removed 1 base at V and 5 bases at J, leaving 7 bases unmatched. The CDR3 protein is CAWSGGAGGDEQYF. The CDR3 nucleotides read TGTGCCTGGAGTGGAGGTGCAGGGGGCGACGAGCAGTACTTC.

This sequence joins TRBV6-1 and TRBJ2-7, with 7 bases that match TRBD1. Germline CDR1 is MNHNS and CDR2 is SASEGT. The V and J ends lost 8 bases and 7 bases, in that order; junction bases with no gene match: 11. There are 13 residues in the CDR3. The CDR3 coding sequence is TGTGCCAGCGGGGAACAGGGGCGAGGGGAGCAGTACTTC. Translation gives CASGEQGRGEQYF.

On this clone: The sample contains more than one DNA sequence encoding this CDR3. This chain joins TRBV28 and TRBJ2-7; no clear D. CDR1 is MDHEN, CDR2 SYDVKM, per germline. Deletions cut 2 bases from V and 3 bases from J, with 11 bases between. The CDR3 consists of 14 residues. In DNA form, the CDR3 reads TGTGCCAGCAGTTTACCCGGGTCGAGCTACGAGCAGTACTTC. It encodes CASSLPGSSYEQYF. Combining the CDR3 with reference TRBV28 and TRBJ2-7 gives the whole variable domain DVKVTQSSRYLVKRTGEKVFLECVQDMDHENMFWYRQDPGLGLRLIYFSYDVKMKEKGDIPEGYSVSREKKERFSLILESASTNQTSMYLCASSLPGSSYEQYFGPGTRLTVT.

The gene calls are TRBV5-6 and TRBJ2-5; 10 nucleotides align to TRBD1. The CDR3 totals 16 residues. The V gene end was trimmed by 3 bases and the J gene end by 3 bases; junction bases not matched to a gene: 8. Germline values: CDR1 SGHDT, CDR2 YYEEEE. CDR3 DNA sequence: TGTGCCAGCAGCTCTAGGACAGGGGGATACGAAGAGACCCAGTACTTC. Protein sequence: CASSSRTGGYEETQYF.

This chain links TRBV29-1 with TRBJ2-7; 8 bases align to TRBD2. The CDR3 spans 12 residues. Germline CDR1 reads SQVTM; CDR2 reads ANQGSEA. The V gene end was trimmed by 6 bases and the J gene end by 4 bases; junction bases not matched to a gene: 5. The chain's CDR3 is CSVATSAYEQYF. The DNA for the CDR3 is TGCAGCGTCGCGACTAGCGCTTACGAGCAGTACTTC.

In DNA, the CDR3 is TGCAGCGTTGACGCTTCGGACAGGGGGCCTGGCTACACCTTC. This translates into CSVDASDRGPGYTF. This rearrangement joins TRBV29-1 to TRBJ1-2, with 11 bases aligning to TRBD1. The CDR3 runs 14 residues. The trim removed 3 bases at V and 7 bases at J, leaving 7 bases unmatched. The germline V gene encodes CDR1 SQVTM and CDR2 ANQGSEA.